Sequencing of this T cell receptor (beta chain) was carried out in a study of T-cell reconstitution after alpha-beta-depleted transplantation in children. CDR3 size: 16 residues. Trimming removed 2 bases at V and 2 bases at J, with 16 bases between. CDR1 and CDR2 (germline): MGHDK, SYGVNS. The library targeted TCRbeta and was prepared with unique molecular identifiers. TCRdb re-analysed the PCR reads in MiXCR, keeping a single row per CDR3 protein. The sample gives around 400,000 distinct CDR3 sequences, about 20% of which show up once; around 3.9% is in the top ten. This clonotype was counted ten times or more.

This chain uses TRBV25-1 with TRBJ2-7; D possibly corresponds to TRBD1 (6 bases). The sample was PBMCs from the stem cell graft donor, taken from the stem cell graft. The clonotype comes from a human donor who donated a stem cell graft to a child with acute myeloid leukemia. The CDR3 DNA follows: TGTGCCAGCAGTGAAAGGCCCGGGCAGGGGACCTACGAGCAGTACTTC. Residues: CASSERPGQGTYEQYF.